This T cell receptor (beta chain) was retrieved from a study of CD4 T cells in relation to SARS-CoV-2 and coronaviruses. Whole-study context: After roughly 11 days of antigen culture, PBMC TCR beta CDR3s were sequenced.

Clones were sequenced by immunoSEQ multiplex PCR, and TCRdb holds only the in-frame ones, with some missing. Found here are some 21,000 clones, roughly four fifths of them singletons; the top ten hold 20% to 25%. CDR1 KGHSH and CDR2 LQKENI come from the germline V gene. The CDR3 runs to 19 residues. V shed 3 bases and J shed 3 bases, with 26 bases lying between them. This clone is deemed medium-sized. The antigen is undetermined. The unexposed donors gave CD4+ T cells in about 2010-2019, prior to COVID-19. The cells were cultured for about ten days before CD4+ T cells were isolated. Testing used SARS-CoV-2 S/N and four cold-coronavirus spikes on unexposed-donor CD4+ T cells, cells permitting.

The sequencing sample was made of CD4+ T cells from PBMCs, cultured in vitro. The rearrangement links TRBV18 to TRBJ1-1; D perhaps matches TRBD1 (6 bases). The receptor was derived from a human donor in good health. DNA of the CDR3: TGTGCCAGCTCACCGGGGGTCTGGGAGGACAGCACTTGGGACACTGAAGCTTTCTTT. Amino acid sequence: CASSPGVWEDSTWDTEAFF.